The present TCR beta chain was sequenced within a study of T cell repertoires in cytomegalovirus infection. In this sample, this clonotype turned up many times. TCRdb reanalysed the reads using MiXCR and keeps one entry per CDR3 protein. Among roughly 300,000 distinct CDR3 sequences listed, over 7.5% were seen once. Germline assignment: CDR1 SGHTA and CDR2 FQGNSA. Trimming removed 5 bases at V and 2 bases at J, with 17 bases between. The length of the CDR3 is 16 residues. The clonotype comes from a human donor in good health (CMV status not recorded). Some clones in this sample may be carry-over from other donors' samples. This sequence joins TRBV7-2 and TRBJ2-3; D call uncertain. Sample: PBMCs. The CDR3 DNA follows: TGTGCCAGCAGCCTTGGCACCTCCACCCCCACAGATACGCAGTATTTT. Translated, it gives CASSLGTSTPTDTQYF. Full variable domain (remainder filled in from reference TRBV7-2 and TRBJ2-3): GAGVSQSPSNKVTEKGKDVELRCDPISGHTALYWYRQSLGQGLEFLIYFQGNSAPDKSGLPSDRFSAERTGGSVSTLTIQRTQQEDSAVYLCASSLGTSTPTDTQYFGPGTRLTVL.